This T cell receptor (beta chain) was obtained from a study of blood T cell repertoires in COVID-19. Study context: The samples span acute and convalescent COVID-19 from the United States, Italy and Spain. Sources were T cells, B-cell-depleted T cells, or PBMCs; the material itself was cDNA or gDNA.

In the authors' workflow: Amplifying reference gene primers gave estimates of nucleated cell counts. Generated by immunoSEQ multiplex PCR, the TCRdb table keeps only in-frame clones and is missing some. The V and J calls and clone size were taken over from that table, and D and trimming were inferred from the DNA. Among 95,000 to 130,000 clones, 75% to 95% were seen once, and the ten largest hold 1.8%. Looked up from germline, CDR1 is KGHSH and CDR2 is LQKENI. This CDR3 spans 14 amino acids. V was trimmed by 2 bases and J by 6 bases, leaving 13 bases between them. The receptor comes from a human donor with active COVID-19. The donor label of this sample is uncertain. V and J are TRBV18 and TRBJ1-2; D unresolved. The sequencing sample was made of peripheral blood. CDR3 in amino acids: CASSPTKEGNGYTF. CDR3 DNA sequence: TGTGCCAGCTCACCAACGAAAGAGGGTAATGGCTACACCTTC.